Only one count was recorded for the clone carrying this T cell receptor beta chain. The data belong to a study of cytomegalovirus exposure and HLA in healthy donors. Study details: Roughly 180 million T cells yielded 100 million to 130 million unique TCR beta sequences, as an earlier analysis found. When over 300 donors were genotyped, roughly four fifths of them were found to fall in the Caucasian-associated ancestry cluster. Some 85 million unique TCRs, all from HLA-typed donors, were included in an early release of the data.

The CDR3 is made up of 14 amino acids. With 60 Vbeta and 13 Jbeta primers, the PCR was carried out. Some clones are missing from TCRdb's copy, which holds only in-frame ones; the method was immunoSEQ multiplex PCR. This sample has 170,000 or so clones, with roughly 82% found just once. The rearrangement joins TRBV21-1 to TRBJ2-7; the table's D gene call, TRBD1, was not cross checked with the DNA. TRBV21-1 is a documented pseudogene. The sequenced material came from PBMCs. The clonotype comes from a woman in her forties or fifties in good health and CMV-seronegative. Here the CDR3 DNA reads TGTGCCAGCAGCAAAGGTACAAGAACCTACGAGCAGTACTTC. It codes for CASSKGTRTYEQYF.